This TCR beta chain was documented in a study of T cell repertoires in cytomegalovirus infection. The CDR3 contains 14 residues. With V trimmed by 1 base and J by 1 base, 4 bases remained unmatched. Germline V gene data show CDR1 as DFQATT and CDR2 as SNEGSKA (reference sequence). TCRdb passed the reads through MiXCR, listing each CDR3 protein once. This sample has 300,000 or so distinct CDR3 sequences, with about 26% found just once. This sequence joins TRBV20-1 and TRBJ2-7; 7 bases are shared with TRBD2. The sequencing input was PBMCs. The receptor was isolated from a human donor in good health (CMV status not recorded). Some clones in this sample may be carry-over from other donors' samples. The CDR3 coding sequence is TGCAGTGCTAGAGTGCTAGCGGAGTCCTACGAGCAGTACTTC. Translated: CSARVLAESYEQYF.